A single sample gave rise to the 22 T cell receptor beta chains below, sequenced in a study of blood T cell repertoires in COVID-19 (dated by TCRdb to about 2020). Libraries were prepared through the immunoSEQ multiplex PCR assay. This immuneACCESS table, as held by TCRdb, lists in-frame sequences with V and J called but not all clones. Of the missing ones, under half trace to an unresolved V gene in checked studies; the others have no known cause. Across this sample there are roughly 330,000 clones, with about 90% seen only once. Clones ranked in the top ten supply 5.3% of the sample. The sample consisted of PBMCs or T cells enriched from blood (not recorded which). The source of these receptors is a woman aged 25 to 45 who had recovered from COVID-19.

This chain connects TRBV28 to TRBJ2-1; 10 bases match TRBD1. The CDR3 spans 15 residues. Trimming cost V 5 bases and J 4 bases; bases outside gene matches: 5. Germline V lookup: CDR1 MDHEN, CDR2 SYDVKM. CDR3 bases: TGTGCCAGCAGTCAGACAGGGGGCGCTTACAATGAGCAGTTCTTC. This codes for CASSQTGGAYNEQFF.

Note on this clone: Because it lacks the conserved phenylalanine or tryptophan at the end, this CDR3 is likely a read error. Because the CDR3's place on the DNA is in doubt, the DNA is left out and the CDR3 is given as listed by TCRdb. The rearrangement links TRBV6-2 or TRBV6-3 to TRBJ1-1. Per the germline V gene, CDR1 is MNHEY and CDR2 is SVGEGT. The CDR3 totals 12 residues, both ends included. This CDR3 is CASSPLGGSFEM.

The chain joins TRBV4-1 to TRBJ2-2, with 7 positions matching TRBD2. CDR1 is MGHRA, CDR2 YSYEKL, per germline. The junction had 7 bases not matched to a gene; V was cut back by 6 bases and J by 3 bases. The CDR3 spans 15 residues. CDR3 DNA: TGCGCCAGCAGGTACCTCGCGGGGGACACCGGGGAGCTGTTTTTT. Its protein is CASRYLAGDTGELFF.

V usage is TRBV5-4 and J usage is TRBJ1-5, with D possibly matching TRBD1 (5 bases). This CDR3 is built from 16 residues. Germline CDR1 SGHNT, CDR2 YYREEE (reference sequence). V was cut by 4 bases and J by 0 bases, with 14 bases left in between. This CDR3 reads CASSRGGAVSNQPQHF. CDR3 sequence (DNA): TGTGCCAGCAGCAGGGGAGGGGCGGTTAGCAATCAGCCCCAGCATTTT.

The chain links TRBV28 to TRBJ1-6, with a tentative D call TRBD1 (5 bases). The CDR3 length is 12 residues. Trimming stripped 3 bases from V and 9 bases from J, with 6 bases between. From germline, CDR1 is MDHEN and CDR2 SYDVKM. CDR3 nucleotides: TGTGCCAGCAGTTTCAGGGCTTCACCCCTCCACTTT. As protein: CASSFRASPLHF.

V and J are TRBV11-2 and TRBJ2-2; TRBD2 agrees at 9 bases. The CDR3 consists of 18 residues. V was clipped by 3 bases and J by 5 bases; unmatched bases: 13. Looked up from germline, CDR1 is SGHAT and CDR2 is FQNNGV. The CDR3: CASSFQASAGGPTGELFF. In DNA, the CDR3 is TGTGCCAGCAGCTTCCAGGCATCGGCGGGGGGGCCAACCGGGGAGCTGTTTTTT.

This chain joins TRBV3-1 (or the pseudogene TRBV3-2) and TRBJ1-2; D is perhaps TRBD1 (5 bases). Germline V lookup: CDR1 LGHDT, CDR2 YNNKEL (reference sequence). The CDR3 consists of 12 residues. V lost 8 bases and J 8 bases, leaving 15 bases between the germline ends. The CDR3 DNA sequence: TGTGCCAGCGGAAGGGGTGGACGGGGCTACACCTTC. Translated: CASGRGGRGYTF.

This clone has only one observation. This chain links TRBV6-1 with TRBJ1-1, with D tentatively TRBD1 (5 bases). Germline V gene lookup returns CDR1 MNHNS and CDR2 SASEGT. Trimming took 2 bases from V and 3 from J, leaving 19 bases between them. The CDR3 totals 17 residues. DNA for the CDR3: TGTGCCAGCAGTGAATGGGGCGTCGGCAGGGAGGACACTGAAGCTTTCTTT. It translates to CASSEWGVGREDTEAFF.

This rearrangement joins TRBV21-1 to TRBJ1-1; the table's D call of TRBD1 was not tested on the DNA. TRBV21-1 is a documented pseudogene. This CDR3 contains 17 residues. The CDR3 DNA sequence: TGTGCCAGCATCCAAAGTCCCCGACAGGGCGTGAACACTGAAGCTTTCTTT. It encodes CASIQSPRQGVNTEAFF.

This sequence joins TRBV7-2 and TRBJ1-6; possible D gene TRBD1, 6 bases. This CDR3 is built from 14 residues. The germline CDR1 and CDR2 sequences are SGHTA and FQGNSA. Between the trimmed V and J ends, which lost 5 bases and 7 bases, there was a span of 12 bases. CDR3 loop: CASSPDSSNSPLHF. CDR3 bases: TGTGCCAGCAGCCCGGACAGTTCAAATTCACCCCTCCACTTT.

J is TRBJ1-2 and V is TRBV3-1 (or the pseudogene TRBV3-2), with D possibly TRBD1 on 5 matching bases. This CDR3 spans 13 amino acids. Per germline, CDR1 LGHDT and CDR2 YNNKEL (reference sequence). The V gene lost 3 bases and the J gene lost 3 bases, with 8 bases spanning the gap. Here the CDR3 reads CASSQDIDYGYTF. CDR3 DNA: TGTGCCAGCAGCCAGGACATCGACTATGGCTACACCTTC.

The CDR3 loop is CASSGNNRGVDGYTF. Written as DNA, the CDR3 is TGTGCCAGCAGCGGGAACAACAGGGGGGTGGATGGCTACACCTTC. The gene calls are TRBV9 and TRBJ1-2; 8 bases are shared with TRBD1. The germline gives CDR1 SGDLS, CDR2 YYNGEE. Trimming removed 3 bases from V and 6 bases from J; junction bases left unmatched: 10. The CDR3 covers 15 residues. Based on the CDR3 plus reference TRBV9 and TRBJ1-2, the full variable domain is DSGVTQTPKHLITATGQRVTLRCSPRSGDLSVYWYQQSLDQGLQFLIQYYNGEERAKGNILERFSAQQFPDLHSELNLSSLELGDSALYFCASSGNNRGVDGYTFGSGTRLTVV.

The rearrangement links TRBV19 to TRBJ1-6; tentatively, D is TRBD1 (5 bases). The CDR3 runs to 18 residues. Germline-derived CDR1 and CDR2 are LNHDA and SQIVND (reference sequence). The ends were cut back, 7 bases at V and 0 bases at J, with 19 bases in the middle. This CDR3 reads CASNKGTYSSSYNSPLHF. As DNA, the CDR3 is TGTGCCAGTAATAAAGGGACTTACTCGAGCTCCTATAATTCACCCCTCCACTTT.

This chain uses TRBV10-2 with TRBJ2-1; 12 bases are shared with TRBD2. Germline lookup yields CDR1 WSHSY and CDR2 SAAADI. The V segment lost 6 bases and the J segment 4 bases; nucleotides outside the gene matches: 4. The CDR3 sequence is 15 residues long. Here the CDR3 reads CASSLLAGGYNEQFF. CDR3 DNA: TGCGCCAGCAGCTTACTAGCGGGGGGATACAATGAGCAGTTCTTC.

The chain joins TRBV7-9 to TRBJ2-7, with 11 bases aligning to TRBD2. Trimming cost V 5 bases and J 5 bases; bases outside gene matches: 5. The CDR3 has 14 residues. CDR1 is SEHNR and CDR2 is FQNEAQ in the germline V gene (reference sequence). The chain's CDR3 is CASSGGGLADEQYF. The CDR3, as DNA: TGTGCCAGCAGCGGAGGGGGACTAGCGGACGAGCAGTACTTC. The variable domain in full, with the rest retrieved from reference TRBV7-9 and TRBJ2-7, is DTGVSQNPRHKITKRGQNVTFRCDPISEHNRLYWYRQTLGQGPEFLTYFQNEAQLEKSRLLSDRFSAERPKGSFSTLEIQRTEQGDSAMYLCASSGGGLADEQYFGPGTRLTVT.

CDR3 nucleotide sequence: TGTGCCAGCAGCTTACAGGGGTCCCAAGAGACCCAGTACTTC. Its protein is CASSLQGSQETQYF. The gene calls are TRBV5-4 and TRBJ2-5, with 7 bases that match TRBD1. Losses at the gene ends were 2 bases for V and 1 base for J; bases not matched to a gene: 2. CDR3 length: 14 amino acids. Looked up from germline, CDR1 is SGHNT and CDR2 is YYREEE (reference sequence).

The chain joins TRBV3-1 (or the pseudogene TRBV3-2) to TRBJ2-7, with a tentative D call TRBD1 (6 bases). Germline V gene sequence: CDR1 LGHDT, CDR2 YNNKEL (reference sequence). Trimming pared 2 bases from V and 0 bases from J, leaving 11 bases between. This CDR3 comprises 15 residues. The CDR3 reads CASSQIWDISYEQYF. The CDR3 DNA sequence: TGTGCCAGCAGCCAAATTTGGGACATCTCCTACGAGCAGTACTTC.

The V gene is TRBV5-1, the J gene TRBJ2-7; 7 positions agree with TRBD1. The CDR3 is 13 residues long. Losses at the gene ends were 4 bases for V and 7 bases for J; bases not matched to a gene: 8. Germline CDR1 and CDR2: SGHRS and YFSETQ. CDR3 bases: TGCGCCAGCAGCCTAGACAGGGCCTGGGAGCAGTACTTC. The encoded protein is CASSLDRAWEQYF.

The rearrangement joins TRBV9 to TRBJ1-2; a weak D match, TRBD1 (5 bases). The CDR3 has 14 amino acids. Trimming cost V 1 base and J 6 bases, with 13 bases left between them. Germline values: CDR1 SGDLS, CDR2 YYNGEE. CDR3 sequence reads: CASSVLGESNGYTF. The CDR3 DNA follows: TGTGCCAGCAGCGTACTAGGGGAATCTAATGGCTACACCTTC.

Comments on this clone: At the DNA level, this CDR3 is encoded by other sequences in the same sample as well. The chain uses TRBV18 and TRBJ2-5, with D perhaps matching TRBD2 (5 bases). Looked up from germline, CDR1 is KGHSH and CDR2 is LQKENI. V was pared by 2 bases and J by 1 base, with 5 bases between. The CDR3 sequence is 13 residues long. CDR3 coding DNA: TGTGCCAGCTCACCAGGAGGCCAAGAGACCCAGTACTTC. Residues: CASSPGGQETQYF.

This chain uses TRBV4-2 with TRBJ2-1, with a weak D call TRBD2 (6 bases). The V and J ends lost 3 bases and 0 bases respectively, with 6 bases between them. This CDR3 region has 14 residues. From germline, CDR1 is LGHNA and CDR2 YNFKEQ. In DNA, the CDR3 is TGTGCCAGCAGCCAGGGGGGCTCCTACAATGAGCAGTTCTTC. Amino acids: CASSQGGSYNEQFF.

This clone appeared once. The genes are TRBV5-1 and TRBJ1-3, with unresolved D. Germline CDR1 is SGHRS and CDR2 is YFSETQ. V lost 4 bases, J lost 4 bases, and 15 bases lay in between. This CDR3 region has 15 residues. Here the CDR3 reads CASSVGRQSGNTIYF. Here the CDR3 DNA reads TGCGCCAGCAGCGTCGGGAGGCAGTCCGGAAACACCATATATTTT.